The source of this T cell receptor (beta chain) is a study of beta chain features in type 1 diabetes. Findings and limits, study-wide: Shortening that was moderate but significant affected the TCRB CDR3s of Type 1 diabetes patients in all four CD4+ subsets. Type 1 diabetes patients showed fewer insertions and more deletions at VDJ junctions.

It was one heparinised blood draw, averaging about 116 mL, that each donor gave. CD45RO/CCR7/CD25/CD127/CD95/CD27 sorting isolated CD4+ naive, central memory, regulatory and stem cell-like memory cells. The CDR3 length is 15 residues. Trimming stripped 1 base from V and 10 bases from J, with 14 bases between. Germline-derived CDR1 and CDR2 are LNHNV and YYDKDF (reference sequence). Expressed TCRB transcripts got sequenced, as all isolated RNA was reverse transcribed. The method was immunoSEQ multiplex PCR; TCRdb's version includes in-frame clones alone and lacks a portion of them. The sample shows 600,000 or so clones, roughly 13% of them seen only once. Worth noting for this clone: Its antigen remains unidentified.

This chain links TRBV15 with TRBJ1-6, with a tentative D call TRBD1 (6 bases). The TCR sequence derives from a man younger than 35 with type 1 diabetes. Sequencing was performed on naive CD4+ T cells from blood. CDR3 in DNA: TGTGCCACCAGCAGAGCTCGGGGGGCCCCGTCACCCCTCCACTTT. It is translated as CATSRARGAPSPLHF. The full variable domain, completed using reference TRBV15 and TRBJ1-6, is DAMVIQNPRYQVTQFGKPVTLSCSQTLNHNVMYWYQQKSSQAPKLLFHYYDKDFNNEADTPDNFQSRRPNTSFCFLDIRSPGLGDTAMYLCATSRARGAPSPLHFGNGTRLTVT.